What follows are 7 T cell receptor beta chains derived from one specimen sequenced in a study of blood T cell repertoires in COVID-19. Some clones are missing from TCRdb's copy, which holds only in-frame ones; the method was immunoSEQ multiplex PCR. This table has roughly 200,000 clones, 80% to 90% appearing once. Specimen: peripheral blood. These receptors were taken from a woman aged 18 to 35 who had recovered from COVID-19.

The J gene is TRBJ2-5, the V gene TRBV6-2 or TRBV6-3; the match to TRBD2 covers 12 bases. This CDR3 is 17 amino acids long. Trimming removed 0 bases from V and 2 bases from J; junction bases left unmatched: 4. Germline V CDR1 and CDR2: MNHEY, SVGEGT. The CDR3 nucleotides read TGTGCCAGCAGTTACTCGAGGACTAGCGGGGAACAAGAGACCCAGTACTTC. It specifies CASSYSRTSGEQETQYF.

V usage is TRBV23-1 and J usage is TRBJ2-5, with 9 bases fitting TRBD2. TRBV23-1 is assigned to the ORF class and has an uncertain function. This CDR3 is 14 amino acids long. Trimming removed 4 bases from V and 1 base from J; junction bases left unmatched: 1. The CDR3 spells CASSPTSGQETQYF. CDR3 nucleotide sequence: TGCGCCAGCAGTCCGACTAGCGGCCAAGAGACCCAGTACTTC.

The CDR3 region is CASSYLAGGSTDTQYF. Written as DNA, the CDR3 is TGTGCCAGCAGTTATCTAGCGGGAGGTAGCACAGATACGCAGTATTTT. V is TRBV6-5 and J is TRBJ2-3; 11 bases match TRBD2. With 3 bases clipped from V and 0 bases from J, the junction kept 2 bases outside the gene matches. CDR3 length equals 16 residues. Germline V gene lookup returns CDR1 MNHEY and CDR2 SVGAGI.

The chain combines TRBV9 with TRBJ2-1, with TRBD2 matching 14 bases. This CDR3 comprises 16 residues. J lost 7 bases, V lost 3 bases, and 6 bases had no gene match. Germline V lookup: CDR1 SGDLS, CDR2 YYNGEE. The CDR3 region is CASSDQGLAGGNEQFF. The CDR3 bases are TGTGCCAGCAGCGACCAAGGACTAGCGGGAGGAAATGAGCAGTTCTTC. Full variable domain (missing parts from reference TRBV9 and TRBJ2-1): DSGVTQTPKHLITATGQRVTLRCSPRSGDLSVYWYQQSLDQGLQFLIQYYNGEERAKGNILERFSAQQFPDLHSELNLSSLELGDSALYFCASSDQGLAGGNEQFFGPGTRLTVL.

DNA for the CDR3: TGCAGCGTTTGGCCTAGCTCTGGAAACACCATATATTTT. Residues: CSVWPSSGNTIYF. This chain links TRBV29-1 with TRBJ1-3, with no clear D. In germline, CDR1 is SQVTM, CDR2 ANQGSEA. The CDR3 is 13 amino acids. Trimming pared 5 bases from V and 0 bases from J, leaving 8 bases between.

The chain combines TRBV29-1 with TRBJ2-2; D is uncertain. CDR1 is SQVTM, CDR2 ANQGSEA, per germline. Trimming pared 3 bases from V and 5 bases from J, leaving 4 bases between. CDR3 size: 11 residues. The DNA for the CDR3 is TGCAGCGTTGACTTAACCGGGGAGCTGTTTTTT. Its translation is CSVDLTGELFF.

The chain has TRBV6-2 or TRBV6-3 and TRBJ1-1; D not certain. The V gene lost 0 bases and the J gene lost 8 bases, with 7 bases spanning the gap. This CDR3 region has 12 residues. The germline V gene encodes CDR1 MNHEY and CDR2 SVGEGT. DNA of the CDR3: TGTGCCAGCAGTTACTCGATACAGGAAGCTTTCTTT. This translates into CASSYSIQEAFF.